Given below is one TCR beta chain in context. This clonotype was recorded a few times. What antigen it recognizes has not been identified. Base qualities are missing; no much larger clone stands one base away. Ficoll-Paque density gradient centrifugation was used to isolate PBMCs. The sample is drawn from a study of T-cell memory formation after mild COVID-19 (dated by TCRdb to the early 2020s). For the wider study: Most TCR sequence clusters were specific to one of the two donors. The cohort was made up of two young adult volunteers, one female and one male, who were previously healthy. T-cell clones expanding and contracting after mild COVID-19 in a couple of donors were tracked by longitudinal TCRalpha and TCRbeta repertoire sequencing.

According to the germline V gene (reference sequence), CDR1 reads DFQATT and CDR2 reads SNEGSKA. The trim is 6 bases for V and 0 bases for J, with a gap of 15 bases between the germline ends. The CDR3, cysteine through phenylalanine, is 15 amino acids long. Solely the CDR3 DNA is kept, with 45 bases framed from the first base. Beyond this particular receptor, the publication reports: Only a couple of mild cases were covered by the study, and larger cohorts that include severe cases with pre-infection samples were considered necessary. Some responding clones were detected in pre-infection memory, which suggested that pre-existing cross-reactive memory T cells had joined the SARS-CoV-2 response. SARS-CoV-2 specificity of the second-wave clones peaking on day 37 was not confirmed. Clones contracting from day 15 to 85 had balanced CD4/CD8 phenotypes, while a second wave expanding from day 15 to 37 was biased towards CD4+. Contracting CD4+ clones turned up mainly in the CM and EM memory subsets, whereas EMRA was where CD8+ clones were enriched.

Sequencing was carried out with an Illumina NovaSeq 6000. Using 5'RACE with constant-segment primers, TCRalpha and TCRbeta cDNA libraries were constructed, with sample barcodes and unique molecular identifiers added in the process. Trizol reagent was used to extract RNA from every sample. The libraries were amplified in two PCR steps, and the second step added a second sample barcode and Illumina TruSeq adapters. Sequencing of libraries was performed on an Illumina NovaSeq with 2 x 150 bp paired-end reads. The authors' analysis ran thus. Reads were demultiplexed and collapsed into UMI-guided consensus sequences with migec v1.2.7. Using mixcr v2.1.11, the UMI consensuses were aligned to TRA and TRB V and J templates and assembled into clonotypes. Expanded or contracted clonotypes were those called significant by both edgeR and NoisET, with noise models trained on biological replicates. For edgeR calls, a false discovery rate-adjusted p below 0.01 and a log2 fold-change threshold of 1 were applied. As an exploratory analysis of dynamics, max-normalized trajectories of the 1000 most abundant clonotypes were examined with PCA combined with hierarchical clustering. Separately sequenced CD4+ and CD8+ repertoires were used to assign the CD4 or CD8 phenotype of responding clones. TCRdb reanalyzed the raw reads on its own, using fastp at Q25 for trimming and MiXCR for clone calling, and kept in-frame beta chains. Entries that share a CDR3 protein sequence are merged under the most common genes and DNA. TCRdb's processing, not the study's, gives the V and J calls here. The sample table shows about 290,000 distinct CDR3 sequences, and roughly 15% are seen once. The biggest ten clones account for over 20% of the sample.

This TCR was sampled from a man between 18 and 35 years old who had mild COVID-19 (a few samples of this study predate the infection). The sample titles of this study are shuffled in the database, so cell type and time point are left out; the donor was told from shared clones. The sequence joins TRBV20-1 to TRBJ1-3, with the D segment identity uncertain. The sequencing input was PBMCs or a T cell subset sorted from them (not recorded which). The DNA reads TGCAGTGCCCGTCGGTCGCAAATCTCTGGAAACACCATATATTTT. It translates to CSARRSQISGNTIYF.